This TCR beta chain stems from a study of T cell responses to AZD1222 COVID-19 vaccine. Study in general: Pooled samples include second doses given at about 4 or 12 weeks. The study's findings and limits: Spike regions recognized by vaccine-associated CD4 TCRs spanned the protein, led by 160-218 and 743-854. Among spike-specific TCRs, nearly half reportedly target unmutated variant regions. Spike-specific TCR depth and breadth grew after two AZD1222 doses.

TCRdb's table, derived via immunoSEQ multiplex PCR, lists solely in-frame clones and lacks some. The data contain about 70,000 clones, around 84% of them singletons. A few counts support this clone. Antigen: not known. This CDR3 comprises 14 residues. Trimming shortened V by 6 bases and J by 1 base, and 11 bases separated the two germline ends. Germline V gene data show CDR1 as SGHKS and CDR2 as YYEKEE (reference sequence). This material consisted of peripheral blood, taken on day 0 of AZD1222 vaccination. This chain joins TRBV5-5 and TRBJ1-5; possibly TRBD1 for D (6 bases). The TCR was taken from an adult in good health. CDR3 in amino acids: CASNRGRSNQPQHF. DNA for the CDR3: TGTGCCAGCAACCGGGGGCGCAGCAATCAGCCCCAGCATTTT.